The 26 T cell receptor beta chains given below trace back to one sample, sequenced in a study of T cells of healthy individuals. MiXCR, applied by TCRdb to the 5' RACE reads, yields one record per CDR3 protein. The sample contains tens of thousands of distinct CDR3 sequences, 14% to 15% of which appear only once. The receptor source for this set is a human donor in good health.

The V and J genes are TRBV6-1 and TRBJ1-2; the match to TRBD1 covers 9 bases. The CDR3 is 16 amino acids. Germline V lookup: CDR1 MNHNS, CDR2 SASEGT. The J segment lost 4 bases and the V segment lost 4 bases, leaving 10 bases of the junction unmatched. CDR3 sequence reads: CASSADRGRTFYGYTF. The CDR3 nucleotides read TGTGCCAGCAGTGCGGACAGGGGACGGACGTTCTATGGCTACACCTTC.

This clonotype was seen at least ten times. The genes are TRBV29-1 and TRBJ2-7; possibly TRBD1 or TRBD2 for D (5 bases each). CDR3 size: 11 residues. V lost 4 bases and J 6 bases, leaving 10 bases between the germline ends. Germline V gives CDR1 SQVTM, CDR2 ANQGSEA. The CDR3 reads CSVGVGAEQYF. The CDR3, as DNA: TGCAGCGTTGGGGTCGGGGCCGAGCAGTACTTC.

A few counts support this clonotype. The chain joins TRBV15 to TRBJ2-1, with 7 bases that match TRBD1. V lost 1 base, J lost 12 bases, and 9 bases stayed unmatched. The CDR3 extends over 14 amino acids. The germline gives CDR1 LNHNV, CDR2 YYDKDF (reference sequence). The CDR3 sequence: CATSRGKGASAQFF. The DNA for the CDR3 is TGTGCCACCAGCAGAGGCAAGGGGGCCTCCGCGCAGTTCTTC.

This clonotype has at least ten counts. The chain is built from TRBV6-6 and TRBJ2-1, with no clear D. Germline V lookup: CDR1 MNHNY, CDR2 SVGAGI (reference sequence). Trimming left V 2 bases short and J 3 bases short, with 2 bases between. CDR3 length equals 12 residues. The CDR3 reads CASSYLYNEQFF. DNA of the CDR3: TGTGCCAGCAGTTACCTCTACAATGAGCAGTTCTTC.

This chain links TRBV5-1 with TRBJ1-5, with TRBD1 matching 9 bases. V lost 0 bases, J lost 2 bases, and 0 bases stayed unmatched. This CDR3 spans 15 amino acids. Germline V gives CDR1 SGHRS, CDR2 YFSETQ. CDR3 coding DNA: TGCGCCAGCAGCTTGGGACAGGGGGGCAATCAGCCCCAGCATTTT. Protein: CASSLGQGGNQPQHF.

This clonotype has at least ten counts. V is TRBV7-2 and J is TRBJ2-5; 10 bases are a match to TRBD2. The CDR3 has 14 residues. The germline V gene has CDR1 SGHTA and CDR2 FQGNSA. With 4 bases clipped from V and 5 bases from J, the junction kept 4 bases outside the gene matches. CDR3 region: CASSSQRGGETQYF. CDR3 nucleotide sequence: TGTGCCAGCAGCTCCCAGCGGGGGGGTGAGACCCAGTACTTC.

This clonotype has ten or more counts. This rearrangement joins TRBV7-8 to TRBJ2-7; D gene uncertain. In germline, CDR1 is SGHVS, CDR2 FQNEAQ. The CDR3 length is 14 residues. The ends were cut back, 5 bases at V and 0 bases at J, with 11 bases in the middle. The CDR3 sequence is CASSPTRSSYEQYF. The CDR3 DNA follows: TGTGCCAGCAGCCCGACGCGTAGCTCCTACGAGCAGTACTTC. The whole variable domain, remainder taken from reference TRBV7-8 and TRBJ2-7, is GAGVSQSPRYKVAKRGQDVALRCDPISGHVSLFWYQQALGQGPEFLTYFQNEAQLDKSGLPSDRFFAERPEGSVSTLKIQRTQQEDSAVYLCASSPTRSSYEQYFGPGTRLTVT.

The chain is built from TRBV6-6 and TRBJ2-7, with 7 bases matching TRBD1. V gave up 6 bases and J gave up 1 base; unmatched junction bases: 3. CDR3 size: 13 residues. The germline gives CDR1 MNHNY, CDR2 SVGAGI (reference sequence). The CDR3, as DNA: TGTGCCAGCAGCTGGGACAGTTCCTACGAGCAGTACTTC. Amino acids: CASSWDSSYEQYF.

The chain links TRBV7-2 to TRBJ2-7, with D perhaps TRBD2 (5 bases). This CDR3 has 15 residues. In germline, CDR1 is SGHTA, CDR2 FQGNSA. Between the trimmed V and J ends, which lost 2 bases and 3 bases, there was a span of 14 bases. The CDR3 bases are TGTGCCAGCAGCTTATCGGGGATGGGATTCTACGAGCAGTACTTC. Amino acids: CASSLSGMGFYEQYF.

This clonotype has a count of ten or more. The chain is built from TRBV20-1 and TRBJ2-3, with D unresolved. Trimming stripped 0 bases from V and 5 bases from J, with 12 bases between. The germline V gene encodes CDR1 DFQATT and CDR2 SNEGSKA (reference sequence). The CDR3 totals 14 residues. The CDR3, as DNA: TGCAGTGCTAGAGATAGGCGCCTCAGAGATACGCAGTATTTT. Residues: CSARDRRLRDTQYF.

This clonotype was detected many times. This sequence joins TRBV3-1 and TRBJ2-7; TRBD2 matches 7 bases. J was trimmed by 6 bases and V by 6 bases; bases with no gene match: 8. Germline loops: CDR1 LGHDT, CDR2 YNNKEL (reference sequence). The CDR3 runs to 13 residues. The CDR3 loop reads CASRASGVGEQYF. The CDR3 DNA is TGTGCCAGCAGGGCAAGCGGGGTCGGCGAGCAGTACTTC.

This clonotype was observed a few times. The genes are TRBV12-3 or TRBV12-4 and TRBJ2-1, with D tentatively TRBD2 (6 bases). The V end lost 3 bases, the J end lost 7 bases, and 16 bases lay between the germline ends. This CDR3 has 15 residues. The CDR3 sequence is CASSFIGVAANEQFF. The DNA for the CDR3 is TGTGCCAGCAGTTTCATCGGGGTAGCGGCAAATGAGCAGTTCTTC.

This clonotype was found a few times. The chain carries TRBV5-8 and TRBJ1-5; D perhaps matches TRBD1 (6 bases). CDR1 is SGHTS and CDR2 is YDEGEE in the germline V gene. Deletions cut 6 bases from V and 5 bases from J, with 15 bases between. The CDR3 sequence is 14 residues long. This CDR3 is CASIRGGGHQPQHF. The CDR3 DNA reads as TGTGCCAGCATCAGAGGAGGGGGTCATCAGCCCCAGCATTTT.

This clonotype was found many times. The V and J genes are TRBV6-5 and TRBJ2-3; TRBD2 aligns across 8 bases. Looked up from germline, CDR1 is MNHEY and CDR2 is SVGAGI. This CDR3 comprises 15 residues. V was pared by 5 bases and J by 4 bases, with 8 bases of the junction left unmatched. The CDR3 nucleotides read TGTGCCAGCAGTCGCCGGCGGGAGGTCGCAGATACGCAGTATTTT. It yields the protein CASSRRREVADTQYF.

The chain's CDR3 is CASSLNGRAYEQYF. CDR3 bases: TGTGCCAGCAGCTTGAACGGGAGGGCCTACGAGCAGTACTTC. The chain couples TRBV7-2 to TRBJ2-7; 8 nucleotides align to TRBD2. This CDR3 spans 14 amino acids. Trimming took 3 bases from V and 2 from J; bases not matched to a gene: 3. CDR1 and CDR2 from the germline V gene are SGHTA and FQGNSA.

This clonotype has ten or more counts. The V and J genes are TRBV12-3 or TRBV12-4 and TRBJ2-2, with unresolved D. The V gene lost 4 bases and the J gene lost 6 bases, with 18 bases spanning the gap. The CDR3 length is 16 residues. The CDR3: CASSSIGGFGSGELFF. The CDR3 DNA follows: TGTGCCAGCAGTTCTATCGGTGGGTTCGGGTCCGGGGAGCTGTTTTTT.

This clonotype was recorded a few times. The rearrangement uses TRBV5-1 and TRBJ2-7; maybe TRBD1 (6 bases). The CDR3 length is 14 residues. The V gene lost 0 bases and the J gene lost 6 bases, with 13 bases spanning the gap. Germline V CDR1 and CDR2: SGHRS, YFSETQ. In DNA form, the CDR3 reads TGCGCCAGCAGCTTGGTTTTTTCACAGGGCGAGCAGTACTTC. As protein: CASSLVFSQGEQYF.

This clonotype was found a few times. The chain has TRBV27 and TRBJ2-7; 7 bases fit TRBD2. The CDR3 totals 13 residues. Trimming removed 1 base from V and 3 bases from J; junction bases left unmatched: 0. CDR1 is MNHEY and CDR2 is SMNVEV in the germline V gene (reference sequence). CDR3 sequence reads: CASSLWGGYEQYF. DNA of the CDR3: TGTGCCAGCAGTTTATGGGGGGGCTACGAGCAGTACTTC.

This clonotype occurred a few times. This chain uses TRBV20-1 with TRBJ2-7; D may be TRBD2 (5 bases). Between the trimmed V and J ends, which lost 4 bases and 3 bases, there was a span of 22 bases. Germline lookup yields CDR1 DFQATT and CDR2 SNEGSKA (reference sequence). CDR3 length: 16 amino acids. In nucleotides, the CDR3 is TGCAGTGCTAATGATCCCAGCGGCAGAAACATCTACGAGCAGTACTTC. Protein product: CSANDPSGRNIYEQYF.

The rearrangement joins TRBV20-1 to TRBJ1-2; tentatively, D is TRBD1 (5 bases). Germline loops: CDR1 DFQATT, CDR2 SNEGSKA (reference sequence). The V end lost 0 bases, the J end lost 0 bases, and 8 bases lay between the germline ends. The CDR3 sequence is 14 residues long. CDR3 DNA: TGCAGTGCTAGAGATTCGGGGCCTAACTATGGCTACACCTTC. The encoded protein is CSARDSGPNYGYTF.

In its sample, this clonotype was seen many times. V gene TRBV18 combines with J gene TRBJ1-5; D is perhaps TRBD1 (5 bases). CDR1 KGHSH and CDR2 LQKENI come from the germline V gene. V was pared by 0 bases and J by 0 bases, with 6 bases between. The CDR3 runs 15 residues. CDR3 DNA sequence: TGTGCCAGCTCACCACCGGGGCATAGCAATCAGCCCCAGCATTTT. Its translation: CASSPPGHSNQPQHF.

Many counts were recorded for this clonotype. The chain is built from TRBV30 and TRBJ2-1; D ambiguous. The germline CDR1 and CDR2 sequences are GTSNPN and SVGIG (reference sequence). The CDR3 loop spans 13 amino acids. V was pared by 4 bases and J by 0 bases, with 7 bases between. CDR3 loop: CAWNPSSYNEQFF. Here the CDR3 DNA reads TGTGCCTGGAATCCCAGCTCCTACAATGAGCAGTTCTTC.

The gene calls are TRBV5-1 and TRBJ2-2, with 10 positions matching TRBD2. CDR3 size: 15 residues. The germline gives CDR1 SGHRS, CDR2 YFSETQ. The J segment lost 4 bases and the V segment lost 9 bases, leaving 9 bases of the junction unmatched. The DNA for the CDR3 is TGCGCCACAAATAAGGGACTAGCGCGCACCGGGGAGCTGTTTTTT. This codes for CATNKGLARTGELFF.

As to this clonotype: With a much larger clone just one base away, this may be a read error. Without the conserved terminal phenylalanine or tryptophan, this CDR3 likely stems from a read error. The V call is TRBV5-1, the J call TRBJ1-4; 7 bases align to TRBD1. From germline, CDR1 is SGHRS and CDR2 YFSETQ. The length of the CDR3 is 14 residues. The junction had 9 bases not matched to a gene; V was cut back by 5 bases and J by 8 bases. The CDR3 DNA reads TGCGCCAGCAGGCCGACAGGGTCAAGGGAAAAACTGTTTTTA. Its protein is CASRPTGSREKLFL.

The CDR3 loop is CASTGLADQETQYF. CDR3 DNA sequence: TGTGCCAGCACCGGACTAGCGGACCAAGAGACCCAGTACTTC. The chain is built from TRBV11-2 and TRBJ2-5; the match to TRBD2 covers 10 bases. The germline gives CDR1 SGHAT, CDR2 FQNNGV. V shed 7 bases, J shed 0 bases, and the junction held 2 bases outside the gene matches. This CDR3 has 14 amino acids.

This clonotype was found a few times. The chain is built from TRBV7-2 and TRBJ2-1, with a tentative D call TRBD1 (6 bases). V was clipped by 1 base and J by 4 bases, with 11 bases between them. Germline CDR1 SGHTA, CDR2 FQGNSA. The CDR3 totals 15 residues. CDR3 region: CASSLGGPPYNEQFF. CDR3 bases: TGTGCCAGCAGCTTAGGGGGGCCGCCGTACAATGAGCAGTTCTTC.